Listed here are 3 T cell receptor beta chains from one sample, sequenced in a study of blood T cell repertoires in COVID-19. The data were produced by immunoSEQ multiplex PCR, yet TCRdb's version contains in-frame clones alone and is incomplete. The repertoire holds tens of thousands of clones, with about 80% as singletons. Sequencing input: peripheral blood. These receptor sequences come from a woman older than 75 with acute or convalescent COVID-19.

The CDR3 reads CSAGHSATEAFF. The CDR3 coding sequence is TGCAGCGCGGGACATTCCGCTACTGAAGCTTTCTTT. J is TRBJ1-1 and V is TRBV29-1; TRBD1 might be the D (6 bases). The CDR3 is made up of 12 amino acids. Trimming removed 7 bases from V and 5 bases from J, with 14 bases in between. Germline V gives CDR1 SQVTM, CDR2 ANQGSEA. The variable domain in full, completed from reference TRBV29-1 and TRBJ1-1, reads SAVISQKPSRDICQRGTSLTIQCQVDSQVTMMFWYRQQPGQSLTLIATANQGSEATYESGFVIDKFPISRPNLTFSTLTVSNMSPEDSSIYLCSAGHSATEAFFGQGTRLTVV.

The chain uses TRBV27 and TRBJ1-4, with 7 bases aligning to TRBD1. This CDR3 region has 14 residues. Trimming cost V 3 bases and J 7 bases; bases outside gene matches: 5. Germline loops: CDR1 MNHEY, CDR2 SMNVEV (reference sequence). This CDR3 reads CASSFEGAGEKLFF. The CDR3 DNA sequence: TGTGCCAGCAGTTTTGAGGGGGCTGGTGAAAAACTGTTTTTT.

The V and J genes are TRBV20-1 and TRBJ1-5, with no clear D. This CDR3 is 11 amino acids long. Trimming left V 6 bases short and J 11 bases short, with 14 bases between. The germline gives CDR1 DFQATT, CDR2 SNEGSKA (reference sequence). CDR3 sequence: CSARRTSTQHF. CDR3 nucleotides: TGCAGTGCGCGGAGGACCTCAACCCAGCATTTT.